This TCR beta chain stems from a study of T cells in localized non-small cell lung cancer. The repertoire was sequenced with immunoSEQ multiplex PCR; TCRdb's copy has only in-frame clones and lacks some. The sample has 90,000 or so clones; about nine tenths are singletons. Notes on this clone: Its target is unknown.

The germline V gene encodes CDR1 LNHDA and CDR2 SQIVND (reference sequence). The CDR3 has 16 amino acids. The ends were cut back, 6 bases at V and 2 bases at J, with 19 bases in the middle. Findings of the study overall: Since sequencing was restricted to only one region of the tumor, intratumor heterogeneity remains a possibility.

The genes are TRBV19 and TRBJ1-1; maybe TRBD1 (5 bases). This clonotype was sampled from a man aged 40 to 70 with stage I squamous cell lung carcinoma. This sample comprised peripheral blood, obtained before any cancer treatment. CDR3 coding DNA: TGTGCCAGTAGCCCCGCCCCACAGGAGGTCAACACTGAAGCTTTCTTT. Translation gives CASSPAPQEVNTEAFF.